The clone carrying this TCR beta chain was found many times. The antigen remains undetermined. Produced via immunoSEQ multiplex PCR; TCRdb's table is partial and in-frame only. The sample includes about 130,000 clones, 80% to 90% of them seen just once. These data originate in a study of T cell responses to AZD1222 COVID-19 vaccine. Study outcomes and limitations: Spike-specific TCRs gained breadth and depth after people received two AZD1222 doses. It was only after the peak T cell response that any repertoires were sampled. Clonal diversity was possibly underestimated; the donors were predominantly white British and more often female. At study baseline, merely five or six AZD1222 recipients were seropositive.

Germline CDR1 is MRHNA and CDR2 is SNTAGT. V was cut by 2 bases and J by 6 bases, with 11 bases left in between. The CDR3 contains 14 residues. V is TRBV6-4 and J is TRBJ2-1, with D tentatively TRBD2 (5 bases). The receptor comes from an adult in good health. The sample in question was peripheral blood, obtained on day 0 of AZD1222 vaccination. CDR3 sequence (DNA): TGTGCCAGCAGTGACGGAGTTGAGGGCAATGAGCAGTTCTTC. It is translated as CASSDGVEGNEQFF.